These T cell receptor beta chains were read from a single sample in a study of blood T cell repertoires in COVID-19. Generated by immunoSEQ multiplex PCR, the TCRdb table keeps only in-frame clones and is missing some. The sample has around 170,000 clones; more than 70% are singletons. Sequenced sample: peripheral blood. These receptors originate from a man in his sixties with acute or convalescent COVID-19. CDR3s include the opening cysteine and the closing phenylalanine or tryptophan. Not every row has a clone size; where given, it reads once, few, many or a size class.

clone size | V gene | CDR3 length | CDR3 protein
. | TRBV5-6 | 16 | CASSFRKTGAGNTIYF
few | TRBV2 | 12 | CASSSQGYEQYF
. | TRBV19 | 15 | CASSSQGTSTDTQYF
. | TRBV7-8 | 14 | CASSLEGRYSPLHF
once | TRBV14 | 14 | CASSHGTGYNEQFF
. | TRBV2 | 14 | CASSGGLETDTQYF
. | TRBV7-2 | 15 | CASSLYGQTNYGYTF
. | TRBV10-2 | 13 | CASVDSINYGYTF
once | TRBV29-1 | 15 | CSVLGQESSGNTIYF
. | TRBV5-1 | 14 | CASSLDDRGYGYTF
. | TRBV5-1 | 16 | CASSPRDRDGSEKLFF
. | TRBV19 | 17 | CASSIVAGLIWNTEAFF
. | TRBV9 | 14 | CASSPGTISDTQYF
few | TRBV19 | 11 | CASIERTEAFF
. | TRBV5-1 | 15 | CASSFAGTGGNEQFF
. | TRBV5-1 | 15 | CASSLGGPGARGYTF
. | TRBV5-1 | 13 | CASSLGGTDGYTF
. | TRBV7-9 | 14 | CASSLVGGPYGYTF
. | TRBV6-5 | 15 | CASSSGPGRHEKLFF
. | TRBV7-9 | 14 | CASSPTANTGELFF
. | TRBV30 | 13 | CAWTGGRVNTIYF
. | TRBV24-1 | 15 | CATSAPGQGSYEQYF
. | TRBV19 | 11 | CASSGLVGYTF
. | TRBV21-1 | 19 | CASSCPANLEDRYNQPQHF
once | TRBV19 | 17 | CASSRNPGQGANYGYTF
once | TRBV11-2 | 15 | CASSLTDRGPYEQYF
. | TRBV2 | 16 | CASTYPSGGATDTQYF
. | TRBV18 | 13 | CASSLSGDQPQHF